This TCR beta chain was captured in a study of response to subunit inactivated influenza vaccine. Findings of the study overall: Researchers suggested that each seasonal influenza vaccination recruits few new T cells.

After removal of 4 bases from V and 6 bases from J, the junction contained 8 bases not matched to a gene. CDR3 length: 15 amino acids. CDR1 SGHRS and CDR2 YFSETQ come from the germline V gene. Note on this clonotype: The target antigen is unknown.

A single record per CDR3 protein comes from TCRdb applying MiXCR to the RT-PCR reads. Of hundreds of thousands of distinct CDR3 sequences in the sample, approximately 24% were seen once. The source is a man aged 50 to 59 who received an inactivated influenza vaccine. The sequencing used CD4+ T cells sorted from PBMCs, collected roughly 5 days after vaccination. The rearrangement uses TRBV5-1 and TRBJ2-3, with 10 bases lining up with TRBD1. The CDR3 protein is CASSLGTGEADTQYF. CDR3 nucleotides: TGCGCCAGCAGCCTGGGGACAGGGGAGGCGGATACGCAGTATTTT.